These 16 T cell receptor beta chains share one sample of origin, sequenced in a study of blood T cell repertoires in COVID-19. TCRdb's copy holds only in-frame clones and misses some; the assay was immunoSEQ multiplex PCR. Here the sample spans over 200,000 clones, 80% to 85% being singletons. Sequencing was performed on peripheral blood. The source of these receptors is a human donor in a cohort sampled during active COVID-19.

The chain is built from TRBV5-1 and TRBJ2-7; 9 nucleotides align to TRBD1. The CDR3 runs to 14 residues. The V gene's germline CDR1 is SGHRS and CDR2 YFSETQ. The V and J ends lost 3 bases and 2 bases, in that order; junction bases with no gene match: 3. As DNA, the CDR3 is TGCGCCAGCAGCTCGGGACAGGGTCCCTACGAGCAGTACTTC. Translated: CASSSGQGPYEQYF.

The CDR3 is CASRTDESINYGYTF. The CDR3 DNA is TGTGCCAGTAGGACAGACGAGTCAATTAACTATGGCTACACCTTC. The V gene is TRBV19, the J gene TRBJ1-2; perhaps TRBD1 as D (5 bases). CDR3 length equals 15 residues. Per the germline V gene, CDR1 is LNHDA and CDR2 is SQIVND (reference sequence). The ends were cut back, 6 bases at V and 1 base at J, with 15 bases in the middle.

The rearrangement joins TRBV11-2 to TRBJ1-1; D uncertain. Trimming shortened V by 1 base and J by 8 bases, and 14 bases separated the two germline ends. The CDR3 is 14 residues long. Germline lookup yields CDR1 SGHAT and CDR2 FQNNGV. In nucleotides, the CDR3 is TGTGCCAGCAGCTTAGGGGCCTCTTCCCCGGAAGCTTTCTTT. It translates to CASSLGASSPEAFF.

This chain joins TRBV28 and TRBJ2-7, with 12 nucleotides matching TRBD2. The CDR3 is 14 residues long. Germline V CDR1 and CDR2: MDHEN, SYDVKM. The trim removed 3 bases at V and 6 bases at J, leaving 3 bases unmatched. CDR3 region: CASSLLAGGVEQYF. The CDR3 region has the DNA TGTGCCAGCAGTTTGCTAGCGGGAGGGGTCGAGCAGTACTTC.

The chain links TRBV4-2 to TRBJ1-3; the D is unclear. Trimming cost V 4 bases and J 0 bases, with 7 bases left between them. This CDR3 is built from 14 residues. The germline CDR1 and CDR2 sequences are LGHNA and YNFKEQ. CDR3 in DNA: TGTGCCAGCAGCCCCGGGAGCTCTGGAAACACCATATATTTT. This codes for CASSPGSSGNTIYF.

The V call is TRBV28, the J call TRBJ2-7; 9 bases agree with TRBD1. The CDR3 covers 15 residues. Germline V CDR1 and CDR2: MDHEN, SYDVKM. Unmatched junction bases numbered 8, after V lost 5 bases and J lost 3 bases. CDR3 sequence (DNA): TGTGCCAGCAGTGAACCGGGACAGGGCCGCTACGAGCAGTACTTC. It translates to CASSEPGQGRYEQYF.

The chain combines TRBV4-1 with TRBJ1-6; 10 bases are a match to TRBD1. V gave up 4 bases and J gave up 7 bases; unmatched junction bases: 7. CDR3 length: 16 amino acids. The V gene's germline CDR1 is MGHRA and CDR2 YSYEKL. CDR3 DNA: TGCGCCAGCAGCCTTTTTCCGGGACAGGGGAATTCACCCCTCCACTTT. This encodes CASSLFPGQGNSPLHF.

This clone was observed a handful of times. The chain links TRBV28 to TRBJ2-3; 9 bases align to TRBD1. V trimming: 9 bases; J trimming: 5 bases; junction bases outside the gene matches: 9. This CDR3 is built from 14 residues. From germline, CDR1 is MDHEN and CDR2 SYDVKM. CDR3 amino acids: CASTGQGGVDTQYF. The CDR3 nucleotides are TGTGCCAGTACGGGACAGGGCGGTGTAGATACGCAGTATTTT.

The CDR3 region is CASSFTGPPNTGELFF. The CDR3 DNA sequence: TGCGCCAGCAGCTTCACAGGGCCTCCGAACACCGGGGAGCTGTTTTTT. The rearrangement links TRBV5-1 to TRBJ2-2; TRBD1 is a possible D gene (6 bases). The CDR3 contains 16 residues. V was cut by 2 bases and J by 0 bases, with 11 bases left in between. Germline loops: CDR1 SGHRS, CDR2 YFSETQ. The entire variable domain, with the rest obtained from reference TRBV5-1 and TRBJ2-2, is as follows: KAGVTQTPRYLIKTRGQQVTLSCSPISGHRSVSWYQQTPGQGLQFLFEYFSETQRNKGNFPGRFSGRQFSNSRSEMNVSTLELGDSALYLCASSFTGPPNTGELFFGEGSRLTVL.

The DNA of the CDR3 is TGTGCCAGCAGTACAAATAGCGGGTCCTACAATGAGCAGTTCTTC. This gives the protein CASSTNSGSYNEQFF. The chain uses TRBV2 and TRBJ2-1, with TRBD2 matching over 7 bases. The V and J ends lost 5 bases and 1 base, in that order; junction bases with no gene match: 5. CDR1 and CDR2 from the germline V gene are SNHLY and FYNNEI. The CDR3 covers 15 residues.

This rearrangement joins TRBV6-4 to TRBJ1-1; D not certain. The V end lost 6 bases, the J end lost 11 bases, and 13 bases lay between the germline ends. The CDR3 loop spans 11 amino acids. CDR1 MRHNA and CDR2 SNTAGT come from the germline V gene. The CDR3 bases are TGTGCCAGCAGATGGAGCGGAGGGGCTTTCTTT. It yields the protein CASRWSGGAFF.

V is TRBV5-6 and J is TRBJ1-5, with a possible D match to TRBD1 (6 bases). The V gene's germline CDR1 is SGHDT and CDR2 YYEEEE. Trimming removed 1 base from V and 5 bases from J, with 10 bases in between. The CDR3 length is 14 residues. In DNA, the CDR3 is TGTGCCAGCAGCTTGACAGGGTTTGATCAGCCCCAGCATTTT. Translation: CASSLTGFDQPQHF.

This clone has just one count. This rearrangement joins TRBV5-1 to TRBJ2-5; TRBD1 matches 9 bases. The V segment lost 4 bases and the J segment 8 bases; nucleotides outside the gene matches: 9. Germline V gene data show CDR1 as SGHRS and CDR2 as YFSETQ. The CDR3 length is 14 residues. CDR3 protein: CASSVRTGERTQYF. The CDR3, as DNA: TGCGCCAGCAGCGTTAGGACAGGGGAAAGAACCCAGTACTTC. The full variable domain, with the rest looked up from reference TRBV5-1 and TRBJ2-5, is KAGVTQTPRYLIKTRGQQVTLSCSPISGHRSVSWYQQTPGQGLQFLFEYFSETQRNKGNFPGRFSGRQFSNSRSEMNVSTLELGDSALYLCASSVRTGERTQYFGPGTRLLVL.

The gene calls are TRBV30 and TRBJ2-3, with 14 nucleotides matching TRBD2. J was trimmed by 0 bases and V by 3 bases; bases with no gene match: 8. The CDR3 covers 18 residues. CDR1 GTSNPN and CDR2 SVGIG come from the germline V gene (reference sequence). CDR3 residues: CAWSLGLAGASSTDTQYF. The CDR3 region has the DNA TGTGCCTGGAGCTTGGGACTAGCGGGAGCGTCTAGCACAGATACGCAGTATTTT. Filled out from reference TRBV30 and TRBJ2-3, the complete variable domain reads SQTIHQWPATLVQPVGSPLSLECTVEGTSNPNLYWYRQAAGRGLQLLFYSVGIGQISSEVPQNLSASRPQDRQFILSSKKLLLSDSGFYLCAWSLGLAGASSTDTQYFGPGTRLTVL.

The V call is TRBV28, the J call TRBJ2-2; D call uncertain. This CDR3 spans 14 amino acids. Germline CDR1 is MDHEN and CDR2 is SYDVKM. V was pared by 3 bases and J by 1 base, with 6 bases between. CDR3 region: CASSFGGNTGELFF. The CDR3 DNA reads TGTGCCAGCAGTTTTGGCGGGAACACCGGGGAGCTGTTTTTT. The full variable domain, rest sourced from reference TRBV28 and TRBJ2-2, is DVKVTQSSRYLVKRTGEKVFLECVQDMDHENMFWYRQDPGLGLRLIYFSYDVKMKEKGDIPEGYSVSREKKERFSLILESASTNQTSMYLCASSFGGNTGELFFGEGSRLTVL.

The V and J genes are TRBV29-1 and TRBJ2-5, with no clear D. From germline, CDR1 is SQVTM and CDR2 ANQGSEA. V lost 6 bases to trimming and J lost 2 bases, with 16 bases between them. The CDR3 length is 14 residues. The CDR3 DNA sequence: TGCAGCGTCCACATTCCACCGGGTCAAGAGACCCAGTACTTC. Translating it yields CSVHIPPGQETQYF.